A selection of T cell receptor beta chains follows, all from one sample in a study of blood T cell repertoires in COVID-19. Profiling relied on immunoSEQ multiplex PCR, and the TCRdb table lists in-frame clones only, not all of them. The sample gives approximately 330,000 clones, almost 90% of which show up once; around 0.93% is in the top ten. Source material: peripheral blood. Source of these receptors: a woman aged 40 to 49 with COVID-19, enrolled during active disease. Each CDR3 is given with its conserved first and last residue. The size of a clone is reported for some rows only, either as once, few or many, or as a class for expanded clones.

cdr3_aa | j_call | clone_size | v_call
CASSLAGSGPQETQYF | TRBJ2-5 | NA | TRBV7-8
CASSQGGGLASYEQYF | TRBJ2-7 | NA | TRBV3-1/TRBV3-2
CASSLAGTGGNLYEQYF | TRBJ2-7 | NA | TRBV7-8
CASYRGAGELFF | TRBJ2-2 | NA | TRBV2
CASTPREPDYEQYF | TRBJ2-7 | NA | TRBV6-5
CASSLDPGQAWREAFF | TRBJ1-1 | once | TRBV5-4
CASSPMTGDTGELFF | TRBJ2-2 | NA | TRBV5-1
CASSDPGADTQYF | TRBJ2-3 | NA | TRBV9
CASSLGTGGGYGYTF | TRBJ1-2 | once | TRBV7-2
CASSLQGDTEAFF | TRBJ1-1 | NA | TRBV7-3
CASSPGGREEKLFF | TRBJ1-4 | NA | TRBV9
CASSPRSLGDTQYF | TRBJ2-3 | NA | TRBV7-2
CASRASYEQYF | TRBJ2-7 | NA | TRBV6-5
CASTDQDREGYEQYF | TRBJ2-7 | NA | TRBV6-6
CASSLSLYEQFF | TRBJ2-1 | once | TRBV12-3/TRBV12-4
CASTITGTSYGYTF | TRBJ1-2 | NA | TRBV2
CASSPNSLTTNAEAFF | TRBJ1-1 | NA | TRBV18
CASSLGTGGVVNEQFF | TRBJ2-1 | NA | TRBV11-2
CASSLSMRSSYNSPLHF | TRBJ1-6 | NA | TRBV5-1
CASSPIADGAYEQYF | TRBJ2-7 | NA | TRBV9
CASSLGLAGAGADTQYF | TRBJ2-3 | NA | TRBV11-3
CASSQRTIGQDRDTQYF | TRBJ2-3 | NA | TRBV4-1
CASSQQGMGNEQFF | TRBJ2-1 | few | TRBV27
CASSRGGTEAFF | TRBJ1-1 | NA | TRBV6-5